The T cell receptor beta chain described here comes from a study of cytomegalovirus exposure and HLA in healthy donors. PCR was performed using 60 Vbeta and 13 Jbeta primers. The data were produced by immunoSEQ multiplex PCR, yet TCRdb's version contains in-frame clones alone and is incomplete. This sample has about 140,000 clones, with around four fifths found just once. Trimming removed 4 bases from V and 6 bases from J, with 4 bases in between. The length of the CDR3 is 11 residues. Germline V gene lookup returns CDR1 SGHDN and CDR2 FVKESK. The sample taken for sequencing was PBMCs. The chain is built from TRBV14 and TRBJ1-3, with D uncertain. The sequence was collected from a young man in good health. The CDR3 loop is CASSLANTIYF. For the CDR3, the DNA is TGTGCCAGCAGCCTGGCAAACACCATATATTTT.